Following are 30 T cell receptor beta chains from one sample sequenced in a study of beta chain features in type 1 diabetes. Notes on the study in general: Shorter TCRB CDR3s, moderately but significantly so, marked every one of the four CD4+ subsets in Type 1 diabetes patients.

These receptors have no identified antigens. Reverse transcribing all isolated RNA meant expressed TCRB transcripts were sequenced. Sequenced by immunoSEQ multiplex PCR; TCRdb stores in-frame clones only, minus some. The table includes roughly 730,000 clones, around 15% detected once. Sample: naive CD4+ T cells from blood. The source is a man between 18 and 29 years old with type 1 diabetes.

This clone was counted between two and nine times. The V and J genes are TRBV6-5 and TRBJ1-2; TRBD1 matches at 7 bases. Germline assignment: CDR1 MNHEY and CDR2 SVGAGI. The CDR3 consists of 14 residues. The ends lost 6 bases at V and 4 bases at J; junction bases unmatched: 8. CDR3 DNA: TGTGCCAGCAGCGACCCGGGACAGCTCTATGGCTACACCTTC. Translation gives CASSDPGQLYGYTF.

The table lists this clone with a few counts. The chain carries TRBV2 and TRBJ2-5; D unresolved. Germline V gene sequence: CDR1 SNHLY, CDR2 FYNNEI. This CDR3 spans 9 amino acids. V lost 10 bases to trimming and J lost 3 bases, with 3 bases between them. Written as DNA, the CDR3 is TGTGCCATAAAAGAGACCCAGTACTTC. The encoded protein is CAIKETQYF.

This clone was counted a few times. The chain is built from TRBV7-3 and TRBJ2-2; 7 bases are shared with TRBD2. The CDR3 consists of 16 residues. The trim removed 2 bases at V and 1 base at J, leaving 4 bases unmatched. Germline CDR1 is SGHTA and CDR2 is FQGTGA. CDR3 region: CASSLAPSGNTGELFF. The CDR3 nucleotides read TGTGCCAGCAGCTTAGCTCCTAGCGGGAACACCGGGGAGCTGTTTTTT.

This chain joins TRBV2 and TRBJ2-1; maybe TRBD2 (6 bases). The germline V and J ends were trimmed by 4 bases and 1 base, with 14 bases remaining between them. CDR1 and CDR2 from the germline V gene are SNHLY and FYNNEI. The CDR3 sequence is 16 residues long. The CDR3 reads CASSGLGRESYNEQFF. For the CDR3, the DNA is TGTGCCAGCAGTGGACTAGGAAGGGAGTCCTACAATGAGCAGTTCTTC.

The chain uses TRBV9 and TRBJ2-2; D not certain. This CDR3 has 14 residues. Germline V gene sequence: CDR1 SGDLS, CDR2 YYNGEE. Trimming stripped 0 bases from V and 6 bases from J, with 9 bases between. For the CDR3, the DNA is TGTGCCAGCAGCGTAGCGCAGCTTGCCGGGGAGCTGTTTTTT. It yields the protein CASSVAQLAGELFF.

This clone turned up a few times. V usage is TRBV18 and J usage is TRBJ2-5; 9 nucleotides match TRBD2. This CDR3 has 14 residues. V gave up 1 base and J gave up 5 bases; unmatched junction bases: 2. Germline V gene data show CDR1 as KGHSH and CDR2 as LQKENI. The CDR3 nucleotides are TGTGCCAGCTCACCACTAGCGGGGGATGAGACCCAGTACTTC. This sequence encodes CASSPLAGDETQYF.

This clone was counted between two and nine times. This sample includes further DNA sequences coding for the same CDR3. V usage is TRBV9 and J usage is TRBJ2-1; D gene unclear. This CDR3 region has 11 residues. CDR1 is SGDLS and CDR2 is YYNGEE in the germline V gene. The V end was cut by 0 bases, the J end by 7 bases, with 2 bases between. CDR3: CASSVENEQFF. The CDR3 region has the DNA TGTGCCAGCAGCGTAGAGAATGAGCAGTTCTTC.

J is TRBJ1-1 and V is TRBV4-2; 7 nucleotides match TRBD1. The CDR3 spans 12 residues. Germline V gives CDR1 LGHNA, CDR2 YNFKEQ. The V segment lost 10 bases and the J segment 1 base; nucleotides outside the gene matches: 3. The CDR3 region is CATRTGNTEAFF. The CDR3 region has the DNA TGTGCCACCCGGACAGGGAACACTGAAGCTTTCTTT.

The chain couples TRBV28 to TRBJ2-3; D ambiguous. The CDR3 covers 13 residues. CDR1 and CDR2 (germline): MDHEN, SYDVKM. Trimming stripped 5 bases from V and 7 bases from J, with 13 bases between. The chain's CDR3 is CASSPQTENTQYF. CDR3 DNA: TGTGCCAGCAGTCCCCAGACGGAGAATACGCAGTATTTT.

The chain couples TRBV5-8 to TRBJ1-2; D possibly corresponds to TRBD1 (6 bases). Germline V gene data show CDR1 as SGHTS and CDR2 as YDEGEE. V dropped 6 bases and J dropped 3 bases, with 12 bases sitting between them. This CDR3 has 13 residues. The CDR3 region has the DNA TGTGCCAGCACCAGGACAGCCTACTATGGCTACACCTTC. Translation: CASTRTAYYGYTF.

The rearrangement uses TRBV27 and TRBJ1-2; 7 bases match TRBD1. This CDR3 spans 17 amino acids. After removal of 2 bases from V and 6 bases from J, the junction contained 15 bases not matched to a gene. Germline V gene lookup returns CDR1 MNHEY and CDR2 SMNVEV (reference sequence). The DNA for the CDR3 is TGTGCCAGCAGTTTAAGTGTGTACAGGGGAAGATTAGATGGCTACACCTTC. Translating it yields CASSLSVYRGRLDGYTF.

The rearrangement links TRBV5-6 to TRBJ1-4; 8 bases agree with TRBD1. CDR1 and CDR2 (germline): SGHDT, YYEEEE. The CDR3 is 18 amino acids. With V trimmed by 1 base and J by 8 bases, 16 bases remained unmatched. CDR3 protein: CASSLRTGPFSFGEKLFF. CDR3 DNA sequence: TGTGCCAGCAGCTTGCGGACAGGGCCCTTTTCATTCGGCGAAAAACTGTTTTTT.

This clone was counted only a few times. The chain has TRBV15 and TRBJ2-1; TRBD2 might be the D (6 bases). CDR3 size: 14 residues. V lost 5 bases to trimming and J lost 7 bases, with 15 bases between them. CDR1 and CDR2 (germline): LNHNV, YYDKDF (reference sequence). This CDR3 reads CATSGRGSLNEQFF. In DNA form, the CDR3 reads TGTGCCACCAGCGGGCGGGGATCTCTAAATGAGCAGTTCTTC.

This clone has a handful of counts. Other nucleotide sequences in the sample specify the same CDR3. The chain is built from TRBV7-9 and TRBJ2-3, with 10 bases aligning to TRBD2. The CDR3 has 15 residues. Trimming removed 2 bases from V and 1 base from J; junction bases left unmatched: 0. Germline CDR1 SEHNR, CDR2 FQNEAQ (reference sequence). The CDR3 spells CASSLLAGGTDTQYF. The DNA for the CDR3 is TGTGCCAGCAGCTTACTAGCGGGGGGCACAGATACGCAGTATTTT. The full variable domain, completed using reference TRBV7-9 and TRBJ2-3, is DTGVSQNPRHKITKRGQNVTFRCDPISEHNRLYWYRQTLGQGPEFLTYFQNEAQLEKSRLLSDRFSAERPKGSFSTLEIQRTEQGDSAMYLCASSLLAGGTDTQYFGPGTRLTVL.

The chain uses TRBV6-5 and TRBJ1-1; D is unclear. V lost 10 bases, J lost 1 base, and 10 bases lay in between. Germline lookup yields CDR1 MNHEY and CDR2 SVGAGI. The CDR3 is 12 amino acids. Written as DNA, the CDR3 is TGTGCCACCTCTACGGGGAACACTGAAGCTTTCTTT. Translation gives CATSTGNTEAFF.

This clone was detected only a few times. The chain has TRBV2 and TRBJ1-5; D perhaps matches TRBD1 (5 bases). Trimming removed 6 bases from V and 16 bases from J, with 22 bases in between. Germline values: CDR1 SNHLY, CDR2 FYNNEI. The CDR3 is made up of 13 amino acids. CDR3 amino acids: CASRDGRDSLLHF. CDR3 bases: TGTGCCAGCAGGGACGGCCGGGACTCACTTTTACATTTT.

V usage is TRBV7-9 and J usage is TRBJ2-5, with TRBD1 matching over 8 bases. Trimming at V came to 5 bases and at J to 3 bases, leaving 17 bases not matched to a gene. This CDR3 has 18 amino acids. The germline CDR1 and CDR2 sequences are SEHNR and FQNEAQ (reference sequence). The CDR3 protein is CASSPDLVWTGQEETQYF. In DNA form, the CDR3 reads TGTGCCAGCAGCCCAGACCTCGTTTGGACAGGGCAGGAAGAGACCCAGTACTTC.

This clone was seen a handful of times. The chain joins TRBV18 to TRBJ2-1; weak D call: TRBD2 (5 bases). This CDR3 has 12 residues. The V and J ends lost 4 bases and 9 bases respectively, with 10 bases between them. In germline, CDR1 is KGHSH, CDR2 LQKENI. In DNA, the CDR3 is TGTGCCAGCTCACTTATAGCGAGTGAGCAGTTCTTC. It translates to CASSLIASEQFF.

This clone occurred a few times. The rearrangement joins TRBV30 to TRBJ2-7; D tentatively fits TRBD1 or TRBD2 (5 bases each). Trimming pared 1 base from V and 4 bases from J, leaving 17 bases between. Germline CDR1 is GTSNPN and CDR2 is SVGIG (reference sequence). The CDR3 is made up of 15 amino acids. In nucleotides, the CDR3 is TGTGCCTGGAGTGGGGGATTGGGGACCGCGTACGAGCAGTACTTC. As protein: CAWSGGLGTAYEQYF. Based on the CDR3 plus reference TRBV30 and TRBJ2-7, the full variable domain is SQTIHQWPATLVQPVGSPLSLECTVEGTSNPNLYWYRQAAGRGLQLLFYSVGIGQISSEVPQNLSASRPQDRQFILSSKKLLLSDSGFYLCAWSGGLGTAYEQYFGPGTRLTVT.

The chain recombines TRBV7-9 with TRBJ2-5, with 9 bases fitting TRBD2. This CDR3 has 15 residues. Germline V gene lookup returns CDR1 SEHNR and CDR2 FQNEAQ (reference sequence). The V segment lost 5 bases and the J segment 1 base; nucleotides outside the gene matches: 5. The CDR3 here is CASSLQTSGQETQYF. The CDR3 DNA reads TGTGCCAGCAGCCTACAGACTAGCGGCCAAGAGACCCAGTACTTC.

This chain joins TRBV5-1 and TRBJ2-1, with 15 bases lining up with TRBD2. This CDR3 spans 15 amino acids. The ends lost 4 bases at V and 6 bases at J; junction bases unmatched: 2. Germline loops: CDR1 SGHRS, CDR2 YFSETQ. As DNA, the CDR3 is TGCGCCAGCAGCGGGACTAGCGGGGGGCGCAATGAGCAGTTCTTC. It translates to CASSGTSGGRNEQFF.

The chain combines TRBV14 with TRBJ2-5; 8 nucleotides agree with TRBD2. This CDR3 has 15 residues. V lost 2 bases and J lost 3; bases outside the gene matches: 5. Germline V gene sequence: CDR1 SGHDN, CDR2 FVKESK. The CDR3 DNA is TGTGCCAGCAGCCAATCCTTAGCGGGGAAAGAGACCCAGTACTTC. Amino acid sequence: CASSQSLAGKETQYF.

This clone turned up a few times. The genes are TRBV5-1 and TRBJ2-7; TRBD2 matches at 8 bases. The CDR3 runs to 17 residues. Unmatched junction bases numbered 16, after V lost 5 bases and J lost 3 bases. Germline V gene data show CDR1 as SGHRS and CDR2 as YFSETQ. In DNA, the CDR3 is TGCGCCAGCAGACTTTCCGATGGCGGGGGGCGATACTACGAGCAGTACTTC. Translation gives CASRLSDGGGRYYEQYF.

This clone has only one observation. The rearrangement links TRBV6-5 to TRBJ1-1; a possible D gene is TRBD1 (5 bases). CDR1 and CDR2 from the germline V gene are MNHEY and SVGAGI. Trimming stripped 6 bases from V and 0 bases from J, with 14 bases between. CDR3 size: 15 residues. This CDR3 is CASSRRDGLNTEAFF. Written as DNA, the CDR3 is TGTGCCAGCAGCCGCCGGGACGGCTTGAACACTGAAGCTTTCTTT.

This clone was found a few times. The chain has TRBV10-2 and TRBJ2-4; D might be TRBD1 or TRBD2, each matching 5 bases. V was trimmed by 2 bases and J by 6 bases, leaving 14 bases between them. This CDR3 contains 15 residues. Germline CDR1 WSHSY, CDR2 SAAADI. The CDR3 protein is CASSERSGTINIQYF. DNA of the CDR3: TGCGCCAGCAGTGAGCGATCAGGGACGATAAACATTCAGTACTTC.

The CDR3 spells CAAGTELNEQFF. The CDR3 region has the DNA TGTGCCGCTGGGACAGAACTAAATGAGCAGTTCTTC. The rearrangement uses TRBV27 and TRBJ2-1, with 7 bases aligning to TRBD1. Germline trimming cut 11 bases from V and 7 bases from J; bases unmatched to any gene: 8. CDR1 is MNHEY and CDR2 is SMNVEV in the germline V gene (reference sequence). The CDR3 sequence is 12 residues long.

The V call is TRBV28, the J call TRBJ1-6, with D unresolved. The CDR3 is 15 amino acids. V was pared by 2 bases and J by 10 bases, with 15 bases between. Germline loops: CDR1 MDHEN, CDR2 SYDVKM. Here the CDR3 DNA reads TGTGCCAGCAGTTTAGACCAGTCTCACGGCTCACCCCTCCACTTT. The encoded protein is CASSLDQSHGSPLHF.

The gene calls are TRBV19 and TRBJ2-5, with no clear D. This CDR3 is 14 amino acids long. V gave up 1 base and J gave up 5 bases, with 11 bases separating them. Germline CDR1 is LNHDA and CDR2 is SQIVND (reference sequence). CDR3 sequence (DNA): TGTGCCAGTAGTATAGCGAAGGGTGGTGAGACCCAGTACTTC. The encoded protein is CASSIAKGGETQYF. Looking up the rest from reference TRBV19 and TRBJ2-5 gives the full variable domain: DGGITQSPKYLFRKEGQNVTLSCEQNLNHDAMYWYRQDPGQGLRLIYYSQIVNDFQKGDIAEGYSVSREKKESFPLTVTSAQKNPTAFYLCASSIAKGGETQYFGPGTRLLVL.

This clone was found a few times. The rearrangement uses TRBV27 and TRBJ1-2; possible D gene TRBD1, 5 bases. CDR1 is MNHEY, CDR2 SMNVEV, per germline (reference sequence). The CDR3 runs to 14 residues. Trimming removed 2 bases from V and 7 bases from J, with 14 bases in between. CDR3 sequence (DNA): TGTGCCAGCAGTTTAAGAACGGGGGACGGTGGCTACACCTTC. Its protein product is CASSLRTGDGGYTF.

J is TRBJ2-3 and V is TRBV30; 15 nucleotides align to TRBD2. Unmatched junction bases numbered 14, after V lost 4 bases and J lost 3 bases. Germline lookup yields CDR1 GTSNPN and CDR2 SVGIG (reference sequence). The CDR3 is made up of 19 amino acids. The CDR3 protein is CAWIPGLAGGPGWTDTQYF. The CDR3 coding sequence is TGTGCCTGGATACCCGGACTAGCGGGGGGGCCGGGTTGGACAGATACGCAGTATTTT.